Presented here are 18 T cell receptor beta chains from one specimen sequenced in a study of blood T cell repertoires in COVID-19. Assay: immunoSEQ multiplex PCR; the TCRdb copy retains only in-frame clones and omits some. This table has 130,000 to 150,000 clones, roughly 84% appearing once. Material for sequencing was PBMCs or T cells enriched from blood (not recorded which). Receptors originate from a woman aged 50 to 60 who had been exposed to COVID-19.

The CDR3 here is CASSFDRDYPTKYNEQFF. CDR3 nucleotides: TGTGCCAGCAGCTTTGACCGGGACTATCCAACTAAGTACAATGAGCAGTTCTTC. The chain carries TRBV7-2 and TRBJ2-1, with TRBD2 identical over 7 bases. The V gene's germline CDR1 is SGHTA and CDR2 FQGNSA. V shed 3 bases, J shed 4 bases, and the junction held 15 bases outside the gene matches. The CDR3 covers 18 residues.

The CDR3 spells CASRTTGAGGGYEQYF. DNA for the CDR3: TGTGCCAGCAGGACCACCGGGGCGGGAGGGGGGTACGAGCAGTACTTC. The rearrangement joins TRBV5-4 to TRBJ2-7, with TRBD2 matching over 9 bases. Germline lookup yields CDR1 SGHNT and CDR2 YYREEE (reference sequence). The CDR3 has 16 amino acids. J gave up 4 bases and V 5 bases, and 13 bases lay outside the gene matches. Based on the CDR3 plus reference TRBV5-4 and TRBJ2-7, the full variable domain is ETGVTQSPTHLIKTRGQQVTLRCSSQSGHNTVSWYQQALGQGPQFIFQYYREEENGRGNFPPRFSGLQFPNYSSELNVNALELDDSALYLCASRTTGAGGGYEQYFGPGTRLTVT.

The gene calls are TRBV9 and TRBJ1-2; 7 bases are shared with TRBD1. J lost 0 bases, V lost 3 bases, and 2 bases had no gene match. The CDR3 runs 14 residues. The germline CDR1 and CDR2 sequences are SGDLS and YYNGEE. The CDR3, as DNA: TGTGCCAGCAGCGCGGACAGGCCTAACTATGGCTACACCTTC. It is translated as CASSADRPNYGYTF.

The chain uses TRBV19 and TRBJ1-2; D may be TRBD1 (6 bases). V lost 6 bases, J lost 2 bases, and 19 bases lay in between. Germline lookup yields CDR1 LNHDA and CDR2 SQIVND (reference sequence). The CDR3 has 16 amino acids. The CDR3 DNA follows: TGTGCCAGTAGAACCCCGGGTGGGGGGGCGAACTATGGCTACACCTTC. As protein: CASRTPGGGANYGYTF. Looking up the rest from reference TRBV19 and TRBJ1-2 gives the full variable domain: DGGITQSPKYLFRKEGQNVTLSCEQNLNHDAMYWYRQDPGQGLRLIYYSQIVNDFQKGDIAEGYSVSREKKESFPLTVTSAQKNPTAFYLCASRTPGGGANYGYTFGSGTRLTVV.

The gene calls are TRBV27 and TRBJ2-2; TRBD1 is a possible D gene (6 bases). Trimming took 5 bases from V and 10 from J, leaving 20 bases between them. This CDR3 contains 15 residues. Germline V gene sequence: CDR1 MNHEY, CDR2 SMNVEV (reference sequence). The CDR3 nucleotides read TGTGCCAGCAGTGGTACAGGGCTACGCCTCTTGGAGCTGTTTTTT. Its translation is CASSGTGLRLLELFF.

The V and J genes are TRBV4-3 and TRBJ2-3; the match to TRBD1 covers 7 bases. The V gene end was trimmed by 4 bases and the J gene end by 2 bases; junction bases not matched to a gene: 12. Germline CDR1 and CDR2: LGHNA and YSLEER. The CDR3 extends over 17 amino acids. CDR3 loop: CASSLTPTGANTDTQYF. DNA of the CDR3: TGCGCCAGCAGCCTTACCCCCACAGGGGCAAACACAGATACGCAGTATTTT.

This rearrangement joins TRBV15 to TRBJ1-2; D is uncertain. The CDR3 has 12 residues. Germline values: CDR1 LNHNV, CDR2 YYDKDF (reference sequence). V lost 0 bases to trimming and J lost 8 bases, with 7 bases between them. The CDR3 bases are TGTGCCACCAGCAGAGATAGAAGCGGCTACACCTTC. Amino acid sequence: CATSRDRSGYTF.

The rearrangement uses TRBV7-8 and TRBJ2-7; the D gene is possibly TRBD2 (6 bases). This CDR3 comprises 15 residues. Germline V lookup: CDR1 SGHVS, CDR2 FQNEAQ. V lost 1 base and J 2 bases, leaving 12 bases between the germline ends. Here the CDR3 reads CASSLEAGETYEQYF. The DNA of the CDR3 is TGTGCCAGCAGCTTAGAAGCGGGTGAGACCTACGAGCAGTACTTC.

The chain carries TRBV5-1 and TRBJ2-3, with TRBD1 matching 7 bases. The CDR3 covers 18 residues. V was clipped by 3 bases and J by 5 bases; unmatched bases: 18. From germline, CDR1 is SGHRS and CDR2 YFSETQ. The CDR3, as DNA: TGCGCCAGCAGCTCCTTCTTCGGGACAGTCCCGAGGGGAGATACGCAGTATTTT. Translated: CASSSFFGTVPRGDTQYF.

This clone showed up just a few times. The chain links TRBV10-3 to TRBJ2-1, with 8 bases fitting TRBD2. The CDR3 runs 15 residues. The ends lost 8 bases at V and 4 bases at J; junction bases unmatched: 10. Germline CDR1 ENHRY, CDR2 SYGVKD. The CDR3 region has the DNA TGTGCCATCTCCCCTCGGGAGGGCCGTTACAATGAGCAGTTCTTC. As protein: CAISPREGRYNEQFF.

V gene TRBV7-2 combines with J gene TRBJ2-1, with a possible D match to TRBD1 (5 bases). CDR3 length: 11 residues. V shed 5 bases and J shed 9 bases, with 8 bases lying between them. Germline loops: CDR1 SGHTA, CDR2 FQGNSA. The chain's CDR3 is CASSQRGEQFF. The CDR3, as DNA: TGTGCCAGCAGCCAAAGGGGTGAGCAGTTCTTC. Looking up the rest from reference TRBV7-2 and TRBJ2-1 gives the full variable domain: GAGVSQSPSNKVTEKGKDVELRCDPISGHTALYWYRQSLGQGLEFLIYFQGNSAPDKSGLPSDRFSAERTGGSVSTLTIQRTQQEDSAVYLCASSQRGEQFFGPGTRLTVL.

V gene TRBV10-3 combines with J gene TRBJ2-2; 13 positions agree with TRBD2. This CDR3 region has 15 residues. Trimming cost V 5 bases and J 6 bases; bases outside gene matches: 3. Germline CDR1 and CDR2: ENHRY and SYGVKD. The CDR3 spells CAISWTSGSAGELFF. CDR3 sequence (DNA): TGTGCCATCAGTTGGACTAGCGGGAGCGCCGGGGAGCTGTTTTTT.

The gene calls are TRBV3-1 (or the pseudogene TRBV3-2) and TRBJ2-3; possibly TRBD1 for D (5 bases). CDR3 length equals 14 residues. Trimming shortened V by 1 base and J by 2 bases, and 7 bases separated the two germline ends. Germline V CDR1 and CDR2: LGHDT, YNNKEL (reference sequence). CDR3 nucleotide sequence: TGTGCCAGCAGCCAAGGGGGCCCCACAGATACGCAGTATTTT. It is translated as CASSQGGPTDTQYF.

The V call is TRBV7-2, the J call TRBJ1-5, with 7 nucleotides matching TRBD1. CDR1 is SGHTA, CDR2 FQGNSA, per germline. This CDR3 region has 15 residues. V shed 2 bases and J 7 bases; nucleotides not matched to a gene: 8. This CDR3 is CASSLLTGADQPQHF. In DNA, the CDR3 is TGTGCCAGCAGCTTACTTACAGGGGCGGACCAGCCCCAGCATTTT.

Here the CDR3 reads CASSPRLLAGEFF. CDR3 bases: TGCGCCAGCAGCCCACGGCTTCTAGCGGGAGAGTTCTTC. This chain uses TRBV4-3 with TRBJ2-1, with TRBD2 matching 10 bases. Trimming removed 4 bases from V and 14 bases from J; junction bases left unmatched: 8. Germline V CDR1 and CDR2: LGHNA, YSLEER. CDR3 size: 13 residues.

For the CDR3, the DNA is TGTGCCAGCAGAGGCATCGCGGATGAAAAACTGTTTTTT. Its translation: CASRGIADEKLFF. The chain employs TRBV12-3 or TRBV12-4 and TRBJ1-4; D remains ambiguous. V lost 6 bases and J 6 bases, leaving 11 bases between the germline ends. This CDR3 spans 13 amino acids.

The chain recombines TRBV5-6 with TRBJ1-4; the D gene is possibly TRBD1 (6 bases). Germline CDR1 and CDR2: SGHDT and YYEEEE. CDR3 length: 15 residues. Trimming took 5 bases from V and 10 from J, leaving 21 bases between them. In nucleotides, the CDR3 is TGTGCCAGCAGTACAGGGTCGACGAGTCTTGGAAAACTGTTTTTT. Its translation is CASSTGSTSLGKLFF.

V is TRBV9 and J is TRBJ2-1; 10 bases agree with TRBD1. The CDR3 loop spans 16 amino acids. Germline V CDR1 and CDR2: SGDLS, YYNGEE. V was pared by 2 bases and J by 4 bases, with 6 bases of the junction left unmatched. The CDR3 loop reads CASSVAGTGVYNEQFF. The CDR3 DNA follows: TGTGCCAGCAGCGTTGCCGGGACAGGGGTTTACAATGAGCAGTTCTTC. Based on the CDR3 plus reference TRBV9 and TRBJ2-1, the full variable domain is DSGVTQTPKHLITATGQRVTLRCSPRSGDLSVYWYQQSLDQGLQFLIQYYNGEERAKGNILERFSAQQFPDLHSELNLSSLELGDSALYFCASSVAGTGVYNEQFFGPGTRLTVL.